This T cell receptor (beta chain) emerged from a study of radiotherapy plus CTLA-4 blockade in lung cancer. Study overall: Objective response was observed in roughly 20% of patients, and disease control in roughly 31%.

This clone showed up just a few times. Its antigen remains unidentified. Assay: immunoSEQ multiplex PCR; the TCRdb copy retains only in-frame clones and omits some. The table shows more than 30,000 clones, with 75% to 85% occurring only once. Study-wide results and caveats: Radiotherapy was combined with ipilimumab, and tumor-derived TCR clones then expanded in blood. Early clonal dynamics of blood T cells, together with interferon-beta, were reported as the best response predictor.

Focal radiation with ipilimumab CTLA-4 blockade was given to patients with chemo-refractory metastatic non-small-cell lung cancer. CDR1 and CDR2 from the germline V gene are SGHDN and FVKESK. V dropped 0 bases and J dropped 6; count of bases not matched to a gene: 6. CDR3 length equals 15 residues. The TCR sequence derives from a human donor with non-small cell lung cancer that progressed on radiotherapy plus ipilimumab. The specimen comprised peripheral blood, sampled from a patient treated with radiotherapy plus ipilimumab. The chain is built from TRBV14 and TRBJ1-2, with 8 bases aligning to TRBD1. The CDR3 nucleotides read TGTGCCAGCAGCCAAGATCGAGGCAGGGGGCATGGCTACACCTTC. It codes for CASSQDRGRGHGYTF.